This entry concerns a single T cell receptor beta chain. The target antigen is unknown. The data originate from a study of cytomegalovirus exposure and HLA in healthy donors. Study-wide results and limits: Earlier results showed most TCR beta V segments being productive about 87% or about 30% of the time.

The PCR used 60 Vbeta and 13 Jbeta primers. Method: immunoSEQ multiplex PCR; TCRdb's copy keeps in-frame clones and lacks some. The sample consists of about 130,000 clones, about 80% of them appearing once. Participants comprised healthy donors of bone marrow. This CDR3 spans 14 amino acids. Sequencing was done on a sample of PBMCs. The sequence was collected from a man aged 30-40 years in good health and CMV-seronegative. This chain connects TRBV21-1 to TRBJ1-5; TRBD1 is the table's D call and was not checked against the DNA. TRBV21-1 is flagged as a pseudogene. The CDR3 DNA sequence: TGTGCCAACTATCGTGACAGGGCCGTTCAGCCCCAGCATTTT. This codes for CANYRDRAVQPQHF.